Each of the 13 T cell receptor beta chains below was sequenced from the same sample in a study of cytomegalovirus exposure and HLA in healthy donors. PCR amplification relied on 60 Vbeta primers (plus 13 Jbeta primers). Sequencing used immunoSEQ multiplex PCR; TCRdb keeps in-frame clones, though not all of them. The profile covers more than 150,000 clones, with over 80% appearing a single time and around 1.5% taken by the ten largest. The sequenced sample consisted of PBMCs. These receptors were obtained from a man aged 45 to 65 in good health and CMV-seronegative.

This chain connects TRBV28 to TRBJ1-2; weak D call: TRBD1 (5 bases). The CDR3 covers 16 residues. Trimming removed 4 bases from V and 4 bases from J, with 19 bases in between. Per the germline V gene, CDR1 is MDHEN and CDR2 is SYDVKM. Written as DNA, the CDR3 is TGTGCCAGCAGTTCCTCCCAAGGACATTCACTCTATGGCTACACCTTC. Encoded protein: CASSSSQGHSLYGYTF.

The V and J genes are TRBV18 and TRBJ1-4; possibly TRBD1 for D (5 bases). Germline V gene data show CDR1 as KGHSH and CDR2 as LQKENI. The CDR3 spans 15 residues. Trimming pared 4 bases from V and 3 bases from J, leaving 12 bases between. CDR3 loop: CASSLRDSANEKLFF. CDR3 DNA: TGTGCCAGCTCACTCAGGGATTCAGCTAATGAAAAACTGTTTTTT.

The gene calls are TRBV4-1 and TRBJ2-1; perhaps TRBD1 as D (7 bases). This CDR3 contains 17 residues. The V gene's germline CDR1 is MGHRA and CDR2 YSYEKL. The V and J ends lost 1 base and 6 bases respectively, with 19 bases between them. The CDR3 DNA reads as TGCGCCAGCAGCCAAGGTAGGGGGCAGACTAGTGGCAATGAGCAGTTCTTC. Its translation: CASSQGRGQTSGNEQFF.

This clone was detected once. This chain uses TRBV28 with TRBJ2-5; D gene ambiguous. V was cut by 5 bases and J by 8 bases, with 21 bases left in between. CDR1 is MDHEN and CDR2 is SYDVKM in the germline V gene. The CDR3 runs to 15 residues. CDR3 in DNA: TGTGCCAGCAGTCCCTCCGACACAGATAAGAGAACCCAGTACTTC. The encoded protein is CASSPSDTDKRTQYF.

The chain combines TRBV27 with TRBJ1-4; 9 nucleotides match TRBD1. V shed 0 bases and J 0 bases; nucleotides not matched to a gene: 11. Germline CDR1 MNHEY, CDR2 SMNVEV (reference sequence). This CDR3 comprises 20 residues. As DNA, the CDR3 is TGTGCCAGCAGTTTATCAGTGGGACAGGGAAAATTTGCAACTAATGAAAAACTGTTTTTT. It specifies CASSLSVGQGKFATNEKLFF.

DNA of the CDR3: TGTGCCAGCAGCTTAACACAGTTAGAGGGAGAGACCCAGTACTTC. Its protein product is CASSLTQLEGETQYF. J is TRBJ2-5 and V is TRBV7-3; possible D gene TRBD2, 5 bases. In germline, CDR1 is SGHTA, CDR2 FQGTGA. V was shortened by 0 bases and J by 4 bases, with 12 bases between the two germline ends. The CDR3 extends over 15 amino acids.

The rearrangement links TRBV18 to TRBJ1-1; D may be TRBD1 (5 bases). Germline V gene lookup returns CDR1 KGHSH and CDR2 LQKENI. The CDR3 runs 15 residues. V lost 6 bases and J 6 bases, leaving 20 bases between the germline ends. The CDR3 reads CASSPQDGGSAEAFF. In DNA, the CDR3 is TGTGCCAGCTCTCCTCAGGATGGGGGGAGCGCTGAAGCTTTCTTT.

CDR3 loop: CAISETSGSGGPYNEQFF. CDR3 bases: TGTGCCATCAGTGAGACTAGCGGGAGTGGGGGGCCCTACAATGAGCAGTTCTTC. The chain recombines TRBV10-3 with TRBJ2-1; 11 positions agree with TRBD2. This CDR3 spans 18 amino acids. The ends lost 2 bases at V and 2 bases at J; junction bases unmatched: 8. Germline V CDR1 and CDR2: ENHRY, SYGVKD.

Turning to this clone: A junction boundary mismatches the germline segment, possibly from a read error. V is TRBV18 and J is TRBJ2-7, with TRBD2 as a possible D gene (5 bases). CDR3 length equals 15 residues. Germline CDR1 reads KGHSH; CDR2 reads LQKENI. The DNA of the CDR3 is TGTGCCGGCTCACCACCCGGGAAGGGCTCCTACGAGCAGTACTTC. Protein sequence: CAGSPPGKGSYEQYF.

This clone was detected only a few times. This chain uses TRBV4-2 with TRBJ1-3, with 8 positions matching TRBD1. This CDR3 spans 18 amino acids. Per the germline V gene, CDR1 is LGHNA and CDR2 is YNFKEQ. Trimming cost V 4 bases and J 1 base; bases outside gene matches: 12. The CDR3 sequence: CASSRQGRTGGSGNTIYF. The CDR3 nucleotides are TGTGCCAGCAGCCGACAGGGTCGCACAGGGGGATCTGGAAACACCATATATTTT.

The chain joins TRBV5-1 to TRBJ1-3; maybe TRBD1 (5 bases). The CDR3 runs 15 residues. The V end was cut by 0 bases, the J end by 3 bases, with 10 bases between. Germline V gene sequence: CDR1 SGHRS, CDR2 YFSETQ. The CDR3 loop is CASSLEGQHGNTIYF. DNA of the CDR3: TGCGCCAGCAGCTTGGAGGGGCAGCATGGAAACACCATATATTTT.

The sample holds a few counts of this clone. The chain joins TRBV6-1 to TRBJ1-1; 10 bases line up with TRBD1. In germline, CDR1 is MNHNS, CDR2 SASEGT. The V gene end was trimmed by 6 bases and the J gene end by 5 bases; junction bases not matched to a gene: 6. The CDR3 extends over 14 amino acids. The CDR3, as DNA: TGTGCCAGCAGAGAGACAGGGGGCGCGACTGAAGCTTTCTTT. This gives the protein CASRETGGATEAFF.

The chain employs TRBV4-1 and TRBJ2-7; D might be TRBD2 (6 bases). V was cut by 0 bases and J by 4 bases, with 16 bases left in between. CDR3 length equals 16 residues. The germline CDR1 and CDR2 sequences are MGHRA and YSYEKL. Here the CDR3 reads CASSQDISGRLYEQYF. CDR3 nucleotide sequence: TGCGCCAGCAGCCAAGATATAAGCGGGCGGCTGTACGAGCAGTACTTC.